This T cell receptor (beta chain) was sequenced for a study of blood T cells in healthy people across ages. Overall study findings and caveats: Higher diversity and more naive CD4+ cells were features of long-lived donors, compared to aged donors. Changes seen in expanded clonotypes were possibly confounded by donor CMV status left unknown.

A second PCR of roughly 7 to 11 cycles used a sample-barcoded 5' primer and a J-beta primer mix. The template-switch adaptor, which had 12 random nucleotides, put a tag on each cDNA molecule. TCRdb reprocessed the 5' RACE reads via MiXCR and lists one record per CDR3 protein. Among 950,000 to 1,200,000 distinct CDR3 sequences listed, 30% to 40% were seen once. Details on this clonotype: The antigen is undetermined.

The germline V and J ends were trimmed by 6 bases and 1 base, with 18 bases remaining between them. The CDR3 extends over 16 amino acids. Germline-derived CDR1 and CDR2 are MNHEY and SVGAGI. The TCR sequence derives from a man aged 18 to 29 in good health. The chain employs TRBV6-5 and TRBJ1-1; D is possibly TRBD1 (5 bases). Material for sequencing was blood. The DNA of the CDR3 is TGTGCCAGCAGACCAAAAGCGGGACGGGAGAACACTGAAGCTTTCTTT. Its translation: CASRPKAGRENTEAFF.